These 5 T cell receptor beta chains were sequenced from one sample in a study of memory CD4+ T cells and cytomegalovirus serostatus. Single viable CD3+CD4+CD8-CD45RO+ cells were sorted as the memory CD4+ T cells. Profiling relied on immunoSEQ multiplex PCR, and the TCRdb table lists in-frame clones only, not all of them. The table lists 75,000 to 90,000 clones, around 80% of them singletons. Sequenced input: memory CD4+ T cells from blood. The receptors were gathered from an adult in good health and CMV-seronegative.

This rearrangement joins TRBV5-4 to TRBJ2-3; D might be TRBD2 (5 bases). CDR3 length equals 13 residues. V was clipped by 5 bases and J by 5 bases, with 12 bases between them. The germline gives CDR1 SGHNT, CDR2 YYREEE (reference sequence). The DNA of the CDR3 is TGTGCCAGCAGGTTCTATGCGGGAGATACGCAGTATTTT. It encodes CASRFYAGDTQYF.

J is TRBJ2-6 and V is TRBV4-2; 11 nucleotides line up with TRBD2. The CDR3 is 19 residues long. Germline loops: CDR1 LGHNA, CDR2 YNFKEQ. J was trimmed by 0 bases and V by 2 bases; bases with no gene match: 6. CDR3 sequence: CASSQRLAGGISGANVLTF. CDR3 nucleotides: TGTGCCAGCAGCCAAAGGCTAGCGGGGGGAATCTCTGGGGCCAACGTCCTGACTTTC.

This clone was seen once. V usage is TRBV6-5 and J usage is TRBJ1-1; D is undetermined. The CDR3 sequence is 12 residues long. V shed 5 bases and J shed 3 bases, with 7 bases lying between them. Germline V gene lookup returns CDR1 MNHEY and CDR2 SVGAGI. In nucleotides, the CDR3 is TGTGCCAGCAGTGTACTTCACACTGAAGCTTTCTTT. It yields the protein CASSVLHTEAFF.

V gene TRBV6-1 combines with J gene TRBJ1-5; D is uncertain. Germline CDR1 and CDR2: MNHNS and SASEGT. CDR3 length equals 13 residues. Trimming shortened V by 0 bases and J by 11 bases, and 11 bases separated the two germline ends. This chain's CDR3 is CASSEANSAAQHF. The CDR3 DNA sequence: TGTGCCAGCAGTGAAGCCAACAGTGCGGCCCAGCATTTT.

The rearrangement uses TRBV11-3 and TRBJ2-2; perhaps D is TRBD1 or TRBD2 (5 bases each). The CDR3 loop spans 15 amino acids. V lost 0 bases and J lost 6, with 11 bases in between. The germline gives CDR1 SGHNT, CDR2 YENEEA. The CDR3 reads CASSLEGTHAGELFF. The DNA for the CDR3 is TGTGCCAGCAGCTTAGAGGGGACGCACGCCGGGGAGCTGTTTTTT.